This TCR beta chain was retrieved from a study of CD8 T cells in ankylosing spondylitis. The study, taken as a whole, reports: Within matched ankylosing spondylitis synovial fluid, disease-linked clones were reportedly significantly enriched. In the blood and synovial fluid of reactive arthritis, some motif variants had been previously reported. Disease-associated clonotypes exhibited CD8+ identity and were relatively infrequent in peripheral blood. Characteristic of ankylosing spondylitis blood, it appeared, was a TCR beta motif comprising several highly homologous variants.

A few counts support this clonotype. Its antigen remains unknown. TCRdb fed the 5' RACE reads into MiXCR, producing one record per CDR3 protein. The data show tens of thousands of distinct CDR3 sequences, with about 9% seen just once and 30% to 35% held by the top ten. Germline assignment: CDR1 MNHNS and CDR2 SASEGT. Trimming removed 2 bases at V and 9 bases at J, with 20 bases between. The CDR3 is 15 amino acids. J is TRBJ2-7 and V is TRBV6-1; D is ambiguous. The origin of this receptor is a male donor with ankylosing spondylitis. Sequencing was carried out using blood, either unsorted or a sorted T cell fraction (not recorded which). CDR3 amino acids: CASSEITTASTGQYF. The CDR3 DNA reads TGTGCCAGCAGTGAAATAACGACGGCGTCCACGGGGCAGTACTTC.